This T cell receptor beta chain stems from a study of cytomegalovirus exposure and HLA in healthy donors (dated by TCRdb to 2017 to 2019). Background for the entire study: According to a later analysis, one platform produced both the roughly 110 validation repertoires and the 666 repertoires of the first cohort. The study aimed to test whether signatures of past pathogen exposure could be identified by cataloging public T cell receptors. Along with the approximately 650-subject first cohort, a separate validation cohort of over a hundred different subjects was used. High-throughput TCR immunosequencing, statistical association of individual TCRs with disease status, and machine learning were combined to predict cytomegalovirus infection status. Findings and caveats that apply to the study as a whole: A total of some 180 TCR beta chains were listed by the study as associated with cytomegalovirus. According to the authors, the approach could potentially be generalized to other disease states and immunological phenotypes. Across donors, most TCR sequences were observed very rarely, whereas some public TCRs were present in many individuals. A later analysis lacked HLA typing for the validation cohort, so it scored co-occurrence in that cohort across all 120 or so repertoires. Subsequent analysis determined that TCRs grouped into clusters in the first cohort also showed a tendency toward co-occurrence across the 130 or so validation repertoires, and 85% to 95% of cluster scores exceeded 0. In both the original and validation cohorts, the classifier was reported to diagnose cytomegalovirus status with high specificity and sensitivity. In vitro tests confirmed that a few of the cytomegalovirus-associated TCR beta chains recognize cytomegalovirus antigens.

Receptor libraries were prepared by the immunoSEQ multiplex PCR assay. In the original analysis: To diagnose cytomegalovirus status from the catalog of TCR beta chain sequences, a statistical classification framework was built. TCRdb took over this immuneACCESS table, retaining in-frame rearrangements with V and J assigned. Such tables are incomplete; in checked studies, under half of the missing clones stem from an unresolved V gene, and the remainder is unexplained. V and J calls plus clone size are reproduced from that table; the DNA served to infer D and trimming. The sample records over 250,000 clones, 86% of which are singletons. Clones ranked in the top ten supply 1% of the sample. On this clone: Its antigen is unknown. Base-call qualities are not available, and no considerably larger clone is one nucleotide away.

Spanning cysteine to phenylalanine, the CDR3 consists of 14 amino acids. The CDR3 DNA has 42 bases and is translated from base 1. The junction carries 16 bases between V and J, which are trimmed by 3 bases and 10 bases respectively. For CDR1 and CDR2, the germline V gene lists SNHLY and FYNNEI. Separate from the roughly 650-subject first cohort, the validation cohort of over 90 subjects was the group to which the donors belonged. What was sequenced was PBMCs. The TCR sequence derives from a woman aged 18-29 years in good health and CMV-seronegative. This sequence uses TRBV2 and TRBJ2-1, with TRBD1 as a weak D call on 6 bases. The CDR3: CASSDGQPNGEQFF. The DNA sequence is given as TGTGCCAGCAGTGACGGACAGCCTAACGGGGAGCAGTTCTTC.